This T cell receptor beta chain was identified during a study of T-cell reconstitution after alpha-beta-depleted transplantation in children. Broader study findings: By about two months after transplant, alpha-beta T cells reportedly arose from several hundred graft clones that had expanded. Some patients' high day-60 TCRbeta diversity was attributed to recipient cells surviving conditioning. The main origin of T-cell counts and diversity one year after transplant was newly produced T cells.

This CDR3 spans 14 amino acids. In germline, CDR1 is SSHAT, CDR2 FNYEAQ (reference sequence). Between the trimmed V and J ends, which lost 1 base and 3 bases, there was a span of 8 bases. Preparation of the TCRbeta library was carried out with unique molecular identifiers. TCRdb recomputed calls from the PCR reads with MiXCR, one row per CDR3 protein. The repertoire holds roughly 28,000 distinct CDR3 sequences, with 15% to 20% as singletons. This clonotype was counted at least ten times. The antigen remains unidentified. The chain employs TRBV7-7 and TRBJ2-3; D perhaps matches TRBD1 (6 bases). The receptor was derived from a male patient aged 2-15 years who had a stem cell transplant for acute lymphoblastic leukemia, so the T cells may come from the graft donor. The material was PBMCs, mostly from graft donor cells, obtained 60 days after TCRalphabeta/CD19-depleted stem cell transplant. The CDR3 is CASSLEGTTDTQYF. CDR3 DNA sequence: TGTGCCAGCAGCTTAGAGGGGACAACAGATACGCAGTATTTT.